This T cell receptor beta chain was observed in a study of blood T cell repertoires in COVID-19. The protocol was immunoSEQ multiplex PCR, while the TCRdb copy is restricted to in-frame clones and leaves out a portion. The sample carries about 120,000 clones, approximately 85% recorded once. The germline V gene encodes CDR1 SGHTA and CDR2 FQGNSA. V gave up 5 bases and J gave up 0 bases; unmatched junction bases: 8. CDR3 size: 16 residues. This chain uses TRBV7-2 with TRBJ2-7, with TRBD1 matching over 9 bases. Material for sequencing was peripheral blood. This receptor was obtained from a man at least 80 years old with active or convalescent COVID-19. CDR3: CASSAWDRASSYEQYF. The CDR3 DNA sequence: TGTGCCAGCAGCGCCTGGGACAGGGCAAGCTCCTACGAGCAGTACTTC. Complete variable domain (other parts from reference TRBV7-2 and TRBJ2-7): GAGVSQSPSNKVTEKGKDVELRCDPISGHTALYWYRQSLGQGLEFLIYFQGNSAPDKSGLPSDRFSAERTGGSVSTLTIQRTQQEDSAVYLCASSAWDRASSYEQYFGPGTRLTVT.